What follows are 32 T cell receptor beta chains derived from one specimen sequenced in a study of regulatory T cells in long-lasting Graves disease. This sample's time point: newly diagnosed GD, antithyroid drugs for less than 3 months. Generation of the TCR library employed RNA extracted from PBMCs. Sequencing libraries for TCR beta were prepared with iRepertoire HTBI primers and Arm-PCR of CDR3 regions. In TCRdb, the multiplex PCR reads were re-called with MiXCR into one record per CDR3 protein. The sample consists of fewer than 450,000 distinct CDR3 sequences, 15% of them appearing once. This same sample was also part of a study on T cells in Graves' hyperthyroidism and ophthalmopathy.

This specimen was peripheral blood mononuclear cells (PBMCs), taken at new diagnosis, from a patient treated with antithyroid drugs. Receptors were obtained from a woman aged 40 to 50 with Graves disease.

In this sample, this clonotype turned up many times. The CDR3 loop reads CAISGQVPGAQHF. The CDR3 nucleotides are TGTGCCATCAGCGGACAGGTCCCAGGGGCCCAGCATTTT. The chain employs TRBV10-3 and TRBJ1-5, with 7 bases that match TRBD1. CDR3 length equals 13 residues. Trimming at V came to 6 bases and at J to 11 bases, leaving 10 bases not matched to a gene. Germline values: CDR1 ENHRY, CDR2 SYGVKD.

The chain carries TRBV15 and TRBJ1-2, with a weak D call TRBD1 (6 bases). The germline CDR1 and CDR2 sequences are LNHNV and YYDKDF (reference sequence). The V end lost 0 bases, the J end lost 4 bases, and 12 bases lay between the germline ends. The CDR3 has 15 amino acids. Here the CDR3 DNA reads TGTGCCACCAGCAGAGATGGGACACCCTTCTATGGCTACACCTTC. This gives the protein CATSRDGTPFYGYTF.

This clonotype showed up many times. The chain couples TRBV28 to TRBJ2-5; D not resolved. Trimming pared 7 bases from V and 4 bases from J, leaving 13 bases between. From germline, CDR1 is MDHEN and CDR2 SYDVKM. The CDR3 is made up of 13 amino acids. CDR3 sequence reads: CASTTPQSETQYF. Written as DNA, the CDR3 is TGTGCCAGCACCACTCCCCAGTCAGAGACCCAGTACTTC. Using reference TRBV28 and TRBJ2-5 for the parts outside the CDR3, the full variable domain is DVKVTQSSRYLVKRTGEKVFLECVQDMDHENMFWYRQDPGLGLRLIYFSYDVKMKEKGDIPEGYSVSREKKERFSLILESASTNQTSMYLCASTTPQSETQYFGPGTRLLVL.

Comment on this clonotype: An end of the junction does not agree with germline; a read error may underlie this. The chain has TRBV29-1 and TRBJ2-1; TRBD1 agrees at 10 bases. The CDR3 runs to 15 residues. Germline V gene lookup returns CDR1 SQVTM and CDR2 ANQGSEA. CDR3 loop: CSGKPGQGPYNEQSF. CDR3 sequence (DNA): TGCAGCGGCAAACCGGGACAGGGGCCCTACAATGAGCAGTCCTTC.

As for this clonotype: A far larger clone is only one base removed, so a read error is likely. This chain connects TRBV28 to TRBJ1-1, with D hard to call. Trimming took 4 bases from V and 1 from J, leaving 10 bases between them. The V gene's germline CDR1 is MDHEN and CDR2 SYDVKM. This CDR3 has 14 residues. In DNA form, the CDR3 reads TGTGCCAGCAGTTATTGCATATCGAACACTGAAGCTTTCTTT. Translation gives CASSYCISNTEAFF.

Ten or more counts support this clonotype. V usage is TRBV12-3 or TRBV12-4 and J usage is TRBJ1-1; 7 bases match TRBD1. This CDR3 spans 15 amino acids. V was pared by 6 bases and J by 4 bases, with 11 bases of the junction left unmatched. CDR3 nucleotides: TGTGCCAGCAGACTGGACAGGCTCCCCAGCACTGAAGCTTTCTTT. Its translation: CASRLDRLPSTEAFF.

The sample holds a few counts of this clonotype. The rearrangement joins TRBV24-1 to TRBJ2-7; possible D gene TRBD2, 6 bases. The V gene lost 3 bases and the J gene lost 9 bases, with 14 bases spanning the gap. Per germline, CDR1 KGHDR and CDR2 SFDVKD. The CDR3 spans 13 residues. The CDR3 loop is CATSDGAGPGQYF. CDR3 DNA sequence: TGTGCCACCAGTGATGGTGCGGGGCCGGGGCAGTACTTC.

The chain links TRBV5-1 to TRBJ2-1; TRBD1 matches at 7 bases. The CDR3 is 14 residues long. J was trimmed by 7 bases and V by 2 bases; bases with no gene match: 6. Germline CDR1 is SGHRS and CDR2 is YFSETQ. This chain's CDR3 is CASSFNRGENEQFF. CDR3 nucleotides: TGCGCCAGCAGCTTTAACAGGGGAGAAAATGAGCAGTTCTTC.

This clonotype came up many times. The chain employs TRBV2 and TRBJ1-2, with D perhaps matching TRBD1 (6 bases). Germline loops: CDR1 SNHLY, CDR2 FYNNEI. The CDR3 runs to 12 residues. Trimming stripped 5 bases from V and 8 bases from J, with 12 bases between. CDR3 residues: CASSTGLGGYTF. In DNA, the CDR3 is TGTGCCAGCAGTACAGGGTTGGGCGGCTACACCTTC.

This clonotype was seen at least ten times. The chain employs TRBV12-3 or TRBV12-4 and TRBJ2-1; the D gene is possibly TRBD2 (6 bases). Trimming pared 3 bases from V and 0 bases from J, leaving 21 bases between. This CDR3 has 19 amino acids. The CDR3 nucleotides read TGTGCCAGCAGTTTGTGGCTAGCGATGGGGGGTAGCTCCTACAATGAGCAGTTCTTC. Translating it yields CASSLWLAMGGSSYNEQFF.

This clonotype appeared many times. This chain links TRBV27 with TRBJ2-1; 10 bases match TRBD2. The CDR3 contains 16 residues. Germline lookup yields CDR1 MNHEY and CDR2 SMNVEV (reference sequence). V gave up 5 bases and J gave up 0 bases; unmatched junction bases: 4. CDR3 residues: CASSPLAGGSYNEQFF. DNA for the CDR3: TGTGCCAGCAGTCCGTTAGCGGGAGGCTCCTACAATGAGCAGTTCTTC.

Ten or more counts support this clonotype. The chain uses TRBV2 and TRBJ1-5, with TRBD1 identical over 9 bases. Germline lookup yields CDR1 SNHLY and CDR2 FYNNEI. This CDR3 is built from 15 residues. V dropped 6 bases and J dropped 2; count of bases not matched to a gene: 5. The chain's CDR3 is CASRTGQGGNQPQHF. The CDR3 bases are TGTGCCAGCAGGACGGGACAGGGAGGCAATCAGCCCCAGCATTTT.

This clonotype was counted only a few times. The V and J genes are TRBV5-1 and TRBJ1-2, with 9 bases matching TRBD1. Germline V gene lookup returns CDR1 SGHRS and CDR2 YFSETQ. The CDR3 covers 16 residues. V shed 4 bases, J shed 8 bases, and the junction held 15 bases outside the gene matches. In nucleotides, the CDR3 is TGCGCCAGCAGCGAGATCCGAATTACAGGGGGCGACGGCTACACCTTC. Protein sequence: CASSEIRITGGDGYTF.

This clonotype showed up just a few times. The chain has TRBV20-1 and TRBJ2-3, with D unclear. Per the germline V gene, CDR1 is DFQATT and CDR2 is SNEGSKA (reference sequence). The CDR3 contains 15 residues. With 0 bases removed from V and 2 bases from J, the gap between germline ends came to 12 bases. This chain's CDR3 is CSARDYLRTTDTQYF. Written as DNA, the CDR3 is TGCAGTGCTAGAGATTATTTGAGGACCACAGATACGCAGTATTTT.

This clonotype appeared many times. The gene calls are TRBV12-5 and TRBJ1-6; a possible D gene is TRBD1 (6 bases). Trimming left V 4 bases short and J 7 bases short, with 8 bases between. The V gene's germline CDR1 is LGHNT and CDR2 FRNRAP. The CDR3 covers 13 residues. Here the CDR3 DNA reads TGTGCTAGTGGTTCCACAGGGAATTCACCCCTCCACTTT. Protein sequence: CASGSTGNSPLHF. The entire variable domain, with the rest obtained from reference TRBV12-5 and TRBJ1-6, is as follows: DARVTQTPRHKVTEMGQEVTMRCQPILGHNTVFWYRQTMMQGLELLAYFRNRAPLDDSGMPKDRFSAEMPDATLATLKIQPSEPRDSAVYFCASGSTGNSPLHFGNGTRLTVT.

This clonotype was seen only a few times. The rearrangement links TRBV3-1 to TRBJ2-7, with D tentatively TRBD2 (6 bases). This CDR3 spans 15 amino acids. V shed 3 bases and J shed 5 bases, with 17 bases lying between them. Germline-derived CDR1 and CDR2 are LGHDT and YNNKEL (reference sequence). This chain's CDR3 is CASSQVRDFYNEQYF. The DNA for the CDR3 is TGTGCCAGCAGCCAGGTACGGGACTTTTACAACGAGCAGTACTTC.

In this sample, this clonotype turned up many times. This sequence joins TRBV9 and TRBJ2-1; the match to TRBD2 covers 11 bases. After removal of 5 bases from V and 6 bases from J, the junction contained 7 bases not matched to a gene. Germline-derived CDR1 and CDR2 are SGDLS and YYNGEE. The CDR3 loop spans 15 amino acids. The CDR3 sequence: CASSSSGRAGNEQFF. The DNA for the CDR3 is TGTGCCAGCAGTAGTAGCGGGAGGGCAGGCAATGAGCAGTTCTTC.

This clonotype occurred a few times. The chain carries TRBV5-1 and TRBJ1-2; TRBD1 matches 8 bases. After removal of 6 bases from V and 7 bases from J, the junction contained 8 bases not matched to a gene. CDR1 SGHRS and CDR2 YFSETQ come from the germline V gene. This CDR3 has 13 amino acids. The CDR3 sequence is CASNPQGAGGYTF. CDR3 nucleotide sequence: TGCGCCAGCAACCCCCAGGGGGCGGGTGGCTACACCTTC. The whole variable domain, filled in from reference TRBV5-1 and TRBJ1-2, reads KAGVTQTPRYLIKTRGQQVTLSCSPISGHRSVSWYQQTPGQGLQFLFEYFSETQRNKGNFPGRFSGRQFSNSRSEMNVSTLELGDSALYLCASNPQGAGGYTFGSGTRLTVV.

This clonotype has a count of ten or more. At one end, the junction sequence differs from germline, possibly due to a read error. V is TRBV28 and J is TRBJ2-1; D is uncertain. CDR1 and CDR2 from the germline V gene are MDHEN and SYDVKM. The CDR3 is made up of 13 amino acids. As DNA, the CDR3 is TGTGCCAGCAGCTTATACAGTTACAATGAGCAGTTCTTC. Residues: CASSLYSYNEQFF.

This clonotype was counted ten times or more. V is TRBV6-1 and J is TRBJ2-7; D is undetermined. The germline V gene encodes CDR1 MNHNS and CDR2 SASEGT. The CDR3 runs 16 residues. Trimming stripped 6 bases from V and 1 base from J, with 19 bases between. The CDR3 is CASSPPTAFTSYEQYF. As DNA, the CDR3 is TGTGCCAGCAGCCCACCCACAGCGTTTACATCCTACGAGCAGTACTTC.

This clonotype has ten or more counts. V gene TRBV2 combines with J gene TRBJ2-3; 7 bases line up with TRBD2. This CDR3 region has 12 residues. Germline V CDR1 and CDR2: SNHLY, FYNNEI. V was pared by 7 bases and J by 6 bases, with 4 bases of the junction left unmatched. This CDR3 is CASTSRGDTQYF. DNA for the CDR3: TGTGCCAGCACCTCGCGGGGGGATACGCAGTATTTT.

This clonotype was counted at least ten times. V gene TRBV27 combines with J gene TRBJ1-6; D gene ambiguous. The V end was cut by 2 bases, the J end by 0 bases, with 11 bases between. Germline V CDR1 and CDR2: MNHEY, SMNVEV (reference sequence). The CDR3 has 17 residues. This chain's CDR3 is CASSLTVSRSYNSPLHF. The CDR3 region has the DNA TGTGCCAGCAGTTTAACGGTCAGCCGCTCCTATAATTCACCCCTCCACTTT.

This clonotype was counted at least ten times. CDR3 DNA sequence: TGTGCCAGCAGCTTAGTAGGGACTAGCGGGTGGGATACGCAGTATTTT. Protein sequence: CASSLVGTSGWDTQYF. The chain recombines TRBV11-2 with TRBJ2-3, with 12 positions matching TRBD2. V lost 1 base, J lost 6 bases, and 5 bases stayed unmatched. Per germline, CDR1 SGHAT and CDR2 FQNNGV. The CDR3 is 16 amino acids.

This chain links TRBV20-1 with TRBJ1-4; 7 bases map to TRBD1. Per the germline V gene, CDR1 is DFQATT and CDR2 is SNEGSKA (reference sequence). Trimming cost V 2 bases and J 5 bases; bases outside gene matches: 14. The CDR3 loop spans 17 amino acids. CDR3 amino acids: CSARSPRGAGGNEKLFF. The CDR3 region has the DNA TGCAGTGCTAGATCCCCTCGAGGGGCAGGGGGAAATGAAAAACTGTTTTTT.

This clonotype was picked up a small number of times. The J gene is TRBJ1-1, the V gene TRBV5-6; no firm D call. This CDR3 spans 13 amino acids. Trimming took 1 base from V and 0 from J, leaving 4 bases between them. CDR1 and CDR2 (germline): SGHDT, YYEEEE. The CDR3 bases are TGTGCCAGCAGCTTGAACGTGAACACTGAAGCTTTCTTT. It codes for CASSLNVNTEAFF.

This clonotype was recorded at least ten times. This rearrangement joins TRBV2 to TRBJ2-5, with no clear D. Germline CDR1 SNHLY, CDR2 FYNNEI. Trimming took off 7 bases at V and 1 base at J, with 1 base between the two ends. CDR3 size: 10 residues. The CDR3 sequence: CASTQETQYF. The CDR3 bases are TGTGCCAGCACCCAAGAGACCCAGTACTTC.

This clonotype has only a few counts. V is TRBV3-1 and J is TRBJ2-3, with D perhaps matching TRBD2 (6 bases). The CDR3 spans 11 residues. Germline V gene sequence: CDR1 LGHDT, CDR2 YNNKEL (reference sequence). V was pared by 2 bases and J by 11 bases, with 8 bases between. This CDR3 is CASSQRTKQYF. CDR3 DNA: TGTGCCAGCAGCCAAAGGACTAAGCAGTATTTT.

Concerning this clonotype itself: Mismatch with germline at one junction end may stem from a read error. The chain combines TRBV7-7 with TRBJ2-5; maybe TRBD1 (5 bases). In germline, CDR1 is SSHAT, CDR2 FNYEAQ (reference sequence). The CDR3 totals 15 residues. CDR3 DNA: TGTGCTAGCAGTATAAACGGACACAAGGGAGAGACCCAGTACTTC. Translated, it gives CASSINGHKGETQYF. The full variable domain, completed using reference TRBV7-7 and TRBJ2-5, is GAGVSQSPRYKVTKRGQDVTLRCDPISSHATLYWYQQALGQGPEFLTYFNYEAQPDKSGLPSDRFSAERPEGSISTLTIQRTEQRDSAMYRCASSINGHKGETQYFGPGTRLLVL.

This clonotype was seen ten or more times. This chain joins TRBV7-8 and TRBJ2-7; D not certain. Germline V lookup: CDR1 SGHVS, CDR2 FQNEAQ. The CDR3 spans 12 residues. Trimming took 4 bases from V and 4 from J, leaving 8 bases between them. The CDR3 DNA follows: TGTGCCAGCAGCTCAGAAGAGTACGAGCAGTACTTC. It translates to CASSSEEYEQYF.

This clonotype has at least ten counts. V usage is TRBV28 and J usage is TRBJ1-2, with 7 bases lining up with TRBD1. After removal of 4 bases from V and 2 bases from J, the junction contained 1 base not matched to a gene. The germline gives CDR1 MDHEN, CDR2 SYDVKM. CDR3 length: 13 residues. The CDR3 region has the DNA TGTGCCAGCAGTTGGACAGGAAACTATGGCTACACCTTC. It yields the protein CASSWTGNYGYTF.

This clonotype has ten or more counts. The J gene is TRBJ1-6, the V gene TRBV12-3 or TRBV12-4; D is uncertain. This CDR3 comprises 12 residues. V was trimmed by 6 bases and J by 14 bases, leaving 14 bases between them. The CDR3 reads CASRTAPGTLHF. The CDR3 nucleotides are TGTGCCAGCAGGACGGCCCCGGGCACCCTCCACTTT.

This clonotype was counted only a few times. The chain uses TRBV28 and TRBJ2-7, with 12 bases matching TRBD2. The V segment lost 5 bases and the J segment 0 bases; nucleotides outside the gene matches: 5. The CDR3 extends over 16 amino acids. In germline, CDR1 is MDHEN, CDR2 SYDVKM. The CDR3 spells CASSQGLAGSSYEQYF. The DNA of the CDR3 is TGTGCCAGCAGTCAAGGACTAGCGGGGAGCTCCTACGAGCAGTACTTC.